The 17 T cell receptor beta chains listed next were all sequenced from one sample in a study of blood T cell repertoires in COVID-19. Profiling relied on immunoSEQ multiplex PCR, and the TCRdb table lists in-frame clones only, not all of them. The data hold around 160,000 clones, with roughly 82% observed a single time. The sample comprised peripheral blood. These receptors were obtained from a human donor with acute or convalescent COVID-19. The donor label of this sample is uncertain.

The genes are TRBV5-1 and TRBJ1-1, with D unclear. V lost 7 bases to trimming and J lost 1 base, with 20 bases between them. The CDR3 covers 16 residues. The germline V gene has CDR1 SGHRS and CDR2 YFSETQ. The CDR3 DNA is TGCGCCAGCGCTCCCGCTGGTGGGCGACCGAACACTGAAGCTTTCTTT. Amino acid sequence: CASAPAGGRPNTEAFF.

The V and J genes are TRBV4-1 and TRBJ2-6, with a weak D call TRBD2 (6 bases). CDR3 length equals 16 residues. Trimming left V 4 bases short and J 3 bases short, with 13 bases between. The germline V gene encodes CDR1 MGHRA and CDR2 YSYEKL. The CDR3 nucleotides are TGCGCCAGCAGCCGCCTCGCGGGGTATGGGGCCAACGTCCTGACTTTC. Translating it yields CASSRLAGYGANVLTF.

The CDR3 protein is CAYTAVNYGYTF. In DNA, the CDR3 is TGTGCCTATACAGCGGTTAACTATGGCTACACCTTC. The gene calls are TRBV30 and TRBJ1-2, with D unclear. Trimming stripped 7 bases from V and 1 base from J, with 10 bases between. Germline V gene sequence: CDR1 GTSNPN, CDR2 SVGIG (reference sequence). The CDR3 extends over 12 amino acids.

This clone has a single count. J is TRBJ2-2 and V is TRBV6-5; tentatively, D is TRBD2 (7 bases). V dropped 6 bases and J dropped 3 bases, with 11 bases sitting between them. Germline CDR1 MNHEY, CDR2 SVGAGI. The CDR3 sequence is 14 residues long. CDR3: CASSGGPHTGELFF. In DNA form, the CDR3 reads TGTGCCAGCAGCGGGGGGCCCCACACCGGGGAGCTGTTTTTT.

J is TRBJ1-1 and V is TRBV5-6; no clear D. The V gene lost 6 bases and the J gene lost 4 bases, with 16 bases spanning the gap. The CDR3 runs 14 residues. From germline, CDR1 is SGHDT and CDR2 YYEEEE. The CDR3 bases are TGTGCCAGCAACCCCGGCCGTCGGGGCACTGAAGCTTTCTTT. It encodes CASNPGRRGTEAFF. The full variable domain, its missing parts supplied by reference TRBV5-6 and TRBJ1-1, is DAGVTQSPTHLIKTRGQQVTLRCSPKSGHDTVSWYQQALGQGPQFIFQYYEEEERQRGNFPDRFSGHQFPNYSSELNVNALLLGDSALYLCASNPGRRGTEAFFGQGTRLTVV.

V is TRBV6-5 and J is TRBJ2-7; maybe TRBD1 (5 bases). Trimming removed 3 bases at V and 5 bases at J, with 14 bases between. This CDR3 contains 14 residues. The germline CDR1 and CDR2 sequences are MNHEY and SVGAGI. The CDR3 DNA sequence: TGTGCCAGCAGTTATAGCCAGGGAAGGAACGAGCAGTACTTC. Amino acids: CASSYSQGRNEQYF.

The DNA of the CDR3 is TGTGCCAGCAGCCTGGAGGGGCGACAGGGAGGCTATGGCTACACCTTC. Protein sequence: CASSLEGRQGGYGYTF. V and J are TRBV4-2 and TRBJ1-2, with 7 positions matching TRBD1. This CDR3 spans 16 amino acids. Trimming cost V 4 bases and J 4 bases; bases outside gene matches: 12. Germline V gene lookup returns CDR1 LGHNA and CDR2 YNFKEQ.

V usage is TRBV3-1 (or the pseudogene TRBV3-2) and J usage is TRBJ1-4, with 8 bases identical to TRBD1. The CDR3 contains 14 residues. Germline CDR1 is LGHDT and CDR2 is YNNKEL (reference sequence). Germline trimming cut 7 bases from V and 3 bases from J; bases unmatched to any gene: 4. CDR3 DNA sequence: TGTGCCAGCAAGACACAGGGGGCTAATGAAAAACTGTTTTTT. Translation: CASKTQGANEKLFF.

The chain employs TRBV7-2 and TRBJ2-2; 9 nucleotides align to TRBD1. This CDR3 has 15 residues. J lost 5 bases, V lost 4 bases, and 5 bases had no gene match. The germline V gene encodes CDR1 SGHTA and CDR2 FQGNSA. The CDR3 coding sequence is TGTGCCAGCAGCTCGGGACAGGGTGGGACCGGGGAGCTGTTTTTT. The encoded protein is CASSSGQGGTGELFF.

The chain links TRBV4-1 to TRBJ1-3; 11 bases are a match to TRBD1. The germline V gene has CDR1 MGHRA and CDR2 YSYEKL. Trimming removed 4 bases from V and 2 bases from J; junction bases left unmatched: 22. The CDR3 runs 22 residues. CDR3 in amino acids: CASSRRRSGTGGELGAGNTIYF. The CDR3 DNA is TGCGCCAGCAGCCGCCGTCGCTCCGGGACAGGGGGGGAATTAGGCGCTGGAAACACCATATATTTT.

CDR3: CAWTRSYTGNTIYF. The CDR3 bases are TGTGCCTGGACCCGTTCGTATACTGGAAACACCATATATTTT. The chain uses TRBV30 and TRBJ1-3, with D unclear. V lost 4 bases and J lost 2, with 12 bases in between. Germline CDR1 reads GTSNPN; CDR2 reads SVGIG (reference sequence). This CDR3 has 14 residues.

This sequence joins TRBV5-1 and TRBJ2-3; no reliable D call. CDR3 size: 15 residues. Germline CDR1 SGHRS, CDR2 YFSETQ. V was shortened by 0 bases and J by 1 base, with 9 bases between the two germline ends. The CDR3 DNA reads as TGCGCCAGCAGCTTGGACAGCCCCGGCACAGATACGCAGTATTTT. Residues: CASSLDSPGTDTQYF.

About this clone itself: Other DNA sequences of this sample code for an identical CDR3. The chain is built from TRBV9 and TRBJ1-5, with 7 bases aligning to TRBD1. The CDR3 spans 14 residues. Per the germline V gene, CDR1 is SGDLS and CDR2 is YYNGEE. Losses at the gene ends were 2 bases for V and 2 bases for J; bases not matched to a gene: 1. The CDR3 DNA follows: TGTGCCAGCAGCGTTGGACAGGGCAATCAGCCCCAGCATTTT. The encoded protein is CASSVGQGNQPQHF. The full variable domain, in which reference TRBV9 and TRBJ1-5 provide the parts outside the CDR3, is DSGVTQTPKHLITATGQRVTLRCSPRSGDLSVYWYQQSLDQGLQFLIQYYNGEERAKGNILERFSAQQFPDLHSELNLSSLELGDSALYFCASSVGQGNQPQHFGDGTRLSIL.

The J gene is TRBJ1-1, the V gene TRBV18; D is possibly TRBD1 (5 bases). Trimming left V 1 base short and J 7 bases short, with 10 bases between. The CDR3 contains 13 residues. Looked up from germline, CDR1 is KGHSH and CDR2 is LQKENI. Written as DNA, the CDR3 is TGTGCCAGCTCACCACAGGGGCGGGGTGAAGCTTTCTTT. Its translation: CASSPQGRGEAFF. Full variable domain (rest looked up from reference TRBV18 and TRBJ1-1): NAGVMQNPRHLVRRRGQEARLRCSPMKGHSHVYWYRQLPEEGLKFMVYLQKENIIDESGMPKERFSAEFPKEGPSILRIQQVVRGDSAAYFCASSPQGRGEAFFGQGTRLTVV.

J is TRBJ1-1 and V is TRBV5-5, with a weak D call TRBD1 (6 bases). This CDR3 spans 13 amino acids. Germline V gives CDR1 SGHKS, CDR2 YYEKEE (reference sequence). V lost 3 bases, J lost 5 bases, and 11 bases lay in between. Here the CDR3 DNA reads TGTGCCAGCAGCTGGGGGGGCGAGACTGAAGCTTTCTTT. Its protein is CASSWGGETEAFF.

The V call is TRBV14, the J call TRBJ2-5; 9 nucleotides line up with TRBD2. V was pared by 2 bases and J by 1 base, with 2 bases of the junction left unmatched. Germline CDR1 reads SGHDN; CDR2 reads FVKESK. This CDR3 spans 15 amino acids. Here the CDR3 reads CASSQWRGGQETQYF. CDR3 coding DNA: TGTGCCAGCAGCCAATGGCGGGGGGGCCAAGAGACCCAGTACTTC.

J is TRBJ1-6 and V is TRBV6-6; D perhaps matches TRBD1 (5 bases). V lost 0 bases to trimming and J lost 7 bases, with 7 bases between them. The CDR3 runs to 14 residues. The germline gives CDR1 MNHNY, CDR2 SVGAGI (reference sequence). The CDR3 region is CASSYSGVNSPLHF. The DNA of the CDR3 is TGTGCCAGCAGTTACTCAGGGGTCAATTCACCCCTCCACTTT.